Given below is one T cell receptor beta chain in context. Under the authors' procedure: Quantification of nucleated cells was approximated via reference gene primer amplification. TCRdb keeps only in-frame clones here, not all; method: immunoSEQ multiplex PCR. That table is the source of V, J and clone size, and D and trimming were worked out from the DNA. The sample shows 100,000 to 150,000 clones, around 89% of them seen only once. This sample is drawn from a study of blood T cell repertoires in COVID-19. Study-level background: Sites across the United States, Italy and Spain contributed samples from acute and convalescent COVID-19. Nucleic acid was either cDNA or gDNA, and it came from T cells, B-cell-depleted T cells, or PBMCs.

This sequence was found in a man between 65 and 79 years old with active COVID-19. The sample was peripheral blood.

The chain's CDR3 is CASTLDSFYNEQFF. The DNA of the CDR3 is TGCGCCAGCACCTTAGACTCGTTTTACAATGAGCAGTTCTTC. This sequence joins TRBV5-1 and TRBJ2-1; no firm D call. V gave up 6 bases and J gave up 4 bases, with 14 bases separating them. CDR1 and CDR2 (germline): SGHRS, YFSETQ. The CDR3 sequence is 14 residues long.